This T cell receptor (beta chain) was sequenced during a study of blood T cell repertoires in COVID-19. Produced via immunoSEQ multiplex PCR; TCRdb's table is partial and in-frame only. The sample contains around 200,000 clones, 75% to 85% of which appear only once. CDR1 and CDR2 from the germline V gene are MNHEY and SMNVEV (reference sequence). The CDR3 is made up of 16 amino acids. V was pared by 6 bases and J by 1 base, with 13 bases between. The receptor was derived from a man aged 35 to 55 who had recovered from COVID-19. The chain joins TRBV27 to TRBJ2-6, with D maybe TRBD2 (5 bases). The sequencing input was PBMCs or T cells enriched from blood (not recorded which). As DNA, the CDR3 is TGTGCCAGCAGCCCCCGGGGTGTTTCTGGGGCCAACGTCCTGACTTTC. This gives the protein CASSPRGVSGANVLTF.